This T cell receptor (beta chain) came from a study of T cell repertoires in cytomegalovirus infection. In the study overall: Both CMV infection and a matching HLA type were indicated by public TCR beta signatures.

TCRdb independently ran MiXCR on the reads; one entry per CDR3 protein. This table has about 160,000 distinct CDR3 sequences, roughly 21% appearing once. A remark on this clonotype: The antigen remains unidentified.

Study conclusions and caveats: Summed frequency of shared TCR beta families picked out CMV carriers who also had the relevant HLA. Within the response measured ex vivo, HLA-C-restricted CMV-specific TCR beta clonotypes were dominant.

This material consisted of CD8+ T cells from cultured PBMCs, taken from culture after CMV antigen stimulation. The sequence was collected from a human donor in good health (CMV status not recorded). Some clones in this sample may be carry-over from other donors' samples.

CDR3 residues: CASSPRDSPYNEQFF. Written as DNA, the CDR3 is TGTGCCAGCAGCCCCCGGGACAGTCCCTACAATGAGCAGTTCTTC. The chain couples TRBV9 to TRBJ2-1, with 7 bases that match TRBD1. J lost 2 bases, V lost 4 bases, and 6 bases had no gene match. CDR1 is SGDLS, CDR2 YYNGEE, per germline. This CDR3 spans 15 amino acids.